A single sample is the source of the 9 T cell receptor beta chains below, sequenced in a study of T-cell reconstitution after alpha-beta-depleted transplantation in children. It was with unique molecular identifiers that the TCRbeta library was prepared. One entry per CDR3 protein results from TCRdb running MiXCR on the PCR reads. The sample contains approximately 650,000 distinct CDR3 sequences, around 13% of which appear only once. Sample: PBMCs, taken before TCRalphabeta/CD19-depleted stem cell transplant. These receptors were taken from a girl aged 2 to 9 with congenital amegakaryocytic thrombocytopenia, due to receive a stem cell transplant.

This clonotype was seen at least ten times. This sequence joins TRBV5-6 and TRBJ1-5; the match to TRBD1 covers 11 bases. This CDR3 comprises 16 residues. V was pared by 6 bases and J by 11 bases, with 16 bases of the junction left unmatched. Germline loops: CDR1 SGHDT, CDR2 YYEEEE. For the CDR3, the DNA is TGTGCCAGCACTATCCGGGGACAGGGGGTACTACTGTCCCAGCATTTT. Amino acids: CASTIRGQGVLLSQHF.

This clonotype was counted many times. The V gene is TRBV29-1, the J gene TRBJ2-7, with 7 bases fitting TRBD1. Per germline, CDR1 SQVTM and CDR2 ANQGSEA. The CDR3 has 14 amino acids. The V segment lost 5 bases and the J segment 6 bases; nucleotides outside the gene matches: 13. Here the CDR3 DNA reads TGCAGCGTTTTTGACCGGACAGGAGCGACCGAGCAGTACTTC. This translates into CSVFDRTGATEQYF.

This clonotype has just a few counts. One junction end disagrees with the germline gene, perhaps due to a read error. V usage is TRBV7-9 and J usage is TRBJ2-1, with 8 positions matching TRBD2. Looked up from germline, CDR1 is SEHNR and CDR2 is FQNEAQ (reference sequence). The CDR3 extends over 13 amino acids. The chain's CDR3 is CASSLAQGLAGVF. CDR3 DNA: TGTGCCAGCAGCTTAGCGCAAGGACTAGCCGGGGTCTTC.

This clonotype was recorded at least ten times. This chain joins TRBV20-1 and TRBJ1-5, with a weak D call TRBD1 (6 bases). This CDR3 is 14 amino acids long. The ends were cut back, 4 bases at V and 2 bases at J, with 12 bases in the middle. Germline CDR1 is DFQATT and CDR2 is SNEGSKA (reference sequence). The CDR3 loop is CSAIQGMGNQPQHF. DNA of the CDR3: TGCAGTGCTATACAGGGAATGGGCAATCAGCCCCAGCATTTT.

In DNA form, the CDR3 reads TGCGCCAGCAGCCAAGATCGGGTAGGGGGAAATTACGAGCAGTACTTC. This sequence encodes CASSQDRVGGNYEQYF. V and J are TRBV4-1 and TRBJ2-7; D might be TRBD1 (6 bases). Trimming stripped 0 bases from V and 4 bases from J, with 16 bases between. The CDR3 covers 16 residues. The V gene's germline CDR1 is MGHRA and CDR2 YSYEKL.

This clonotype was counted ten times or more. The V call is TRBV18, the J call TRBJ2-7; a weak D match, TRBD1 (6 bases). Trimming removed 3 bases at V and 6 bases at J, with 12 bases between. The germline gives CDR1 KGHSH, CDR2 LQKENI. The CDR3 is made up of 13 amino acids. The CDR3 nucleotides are TGTGCCAGCTCACCGTTGCAGGGGCTCGAGCAGTACTTC. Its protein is CASSPLQGLEQYF.

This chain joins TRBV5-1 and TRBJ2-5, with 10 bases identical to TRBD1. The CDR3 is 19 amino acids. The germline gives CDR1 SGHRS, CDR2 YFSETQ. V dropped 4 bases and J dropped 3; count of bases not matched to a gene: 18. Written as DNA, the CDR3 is TGCGCCAGCAGCCCTACTAAATTCTTGTCCGGGACAGGGGAAGAGACCCAGTACTTC. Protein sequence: CASSPTKFLSGTGEETQYF.

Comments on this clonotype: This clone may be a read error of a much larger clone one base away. The CDR3 protein is CSARPFGRGDNEQFF. For the CDR3, the DNA is TGCAGTGCTAGACCTTTCGGACGGGGAGACAATGAGCAGTTCTTC. The chain combines TRBV20-1 with TRBJ2-1; D is perhaps TRBD2 (5 bases). The CDR3 length is 15 residues. The germline V gene has CDR1 DFQATT and CDR2 SNEGSKA (reference sequence). Trimming took 2 bases from V and 5 from J, leaving 16 bases between them.

The CDR3 here is CASSPLVGHSNQPQHF. The CDR3 region has the DNA TGTGCCAGCAGTCCCCTTGTGGGACACTCCAATCAGCCCCAGCATTTT. This rearrangement joins TRBV27 to TRBJ1-5; tentatively, D is TRBD1 (6 bases). The CDR3 totals 16 residues. V lost 5 bases and J 3 bases, leaving 17 bases between the germline ends. In germline, CDR1 is MNHEY, CDR2 SMNVEV (reference sequence).